Given below is one T cell receptor beta chain in context. Trimming removed 2 bases at V and 5 bases at J, with 19 bases between. Germline assignment: CDR1 SGHKS and CDR2 YYEKEE (reference sequence). CDR3 length equals 17 residues. In the study's own analysis: Estimation of nucleated cell counts was performed using reference gene primer amplification. Here immunoSEQ multiplex PCR was the method, and the copy in TCRdb shows in-frame clones only, minus some. Clonal size and the V and J genes are those of that table, whereas D and trimming came from the DNA. The sample consists of over 200,000 clones, about 90% of them appearing once. This specimen belongs to a study of blood T cell repertoires in COVID-19. Overall study context: From the United States, Italy and Spain came samples of acute and convalescent COVID-19. PBMCs, B-cell-depleted T cells, or T cells provided the cDNA or gDNA that made up the material.

Sequencing input: peripheral blood. This TCR derives from an older woman with acute or convalescent COVID-19. The chain carries TRBV5-5 and TRBJ1-4; tentatively, D is TRBD1 (5 bases). CDR3 sequence reads: CASSLIAQGGSNEKLFF. Written as DNA, the CDR3 is TGTGCCAGCAGCTTAATAGCCCAGGGAGGATCCAATGAAAAACTGTTTTTT.